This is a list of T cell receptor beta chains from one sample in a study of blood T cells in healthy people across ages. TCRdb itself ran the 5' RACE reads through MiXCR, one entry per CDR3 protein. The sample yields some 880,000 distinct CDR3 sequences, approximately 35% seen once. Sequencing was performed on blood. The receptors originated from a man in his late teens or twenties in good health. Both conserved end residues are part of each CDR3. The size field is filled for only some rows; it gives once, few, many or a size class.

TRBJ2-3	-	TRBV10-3	CAISDLAGHTDTQYF
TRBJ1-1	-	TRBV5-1	CASSQQGPNTEAFF
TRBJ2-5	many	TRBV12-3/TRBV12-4	CASSKGLAETQYF
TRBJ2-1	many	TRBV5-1	CASSLGTGGAYNEQFF
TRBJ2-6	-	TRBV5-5	CASSADPGANVLTF
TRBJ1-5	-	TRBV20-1	CSAERPGQGSNQPQHF
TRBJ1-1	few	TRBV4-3	CASSQENIQGETFF
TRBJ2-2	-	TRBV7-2	CASSLSGTLTGELFF
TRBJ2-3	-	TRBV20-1	CSALQAAGGGDTQYF
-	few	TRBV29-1	CSAVGGANYYNEQYF
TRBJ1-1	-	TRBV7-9	CASSLSGQGANTEAFF
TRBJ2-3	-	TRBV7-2	CASSLGVTSGADTQYF
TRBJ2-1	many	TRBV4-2	CASSQARRSPQFF
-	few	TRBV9	CASSVTISGSSEQYF